Reported below is one T cell receptor (beta chain). The entry originates in a study of blood T cell repertoires in COVID-19. For the study at large: COVID-19 samples collected from the United States, Italy and Spain covered acute and convalescent phases.

Original handling: Nucleated cell counts were estimated from reference gene primer amplification. Clones were read by immunoSEQ multiplex PCR, and TCRdb kept only the in-frame ones, dropping some. The V and J calls and the clone size are those of that table, but D and trimming were determined from the DNA. The table has 110,000 to 150,000 clones, about 82% seen once. The sample consisted of PBMCs or T cells enriched from blood (not recorded which). The clonotype originates from a woman aged 40 to 50 who had recovered from COVID-19.

The CDR3 protein is CSVEPSGSGEQFF. Written as DNA, the CDR3 is TGCAGCGTTGAACCTAGCGGGAGCGGTGAGCAGTTCTTC. The V and J genes are TRBV29-1 and TRBJ2-1, with 10 bases identical to TRBD2. The V and J ends lost 2 bases and 9 bases, in that order; junction bases with no gene match: 4. The CDR3 is 13 residues long. Germline V CDR1 and CDR2: SQVTM, ANQGSEA.